This entry features one T cell receptor (beta chain) sequence. The specificity of this receptor is unknown. It has no much larger one-base neighbor in the sample; base qualities were not kept. Collaborating institutions collected whole blood in K2EDTA tubes following their own protocols. Collaborator samples were shipped for TCRbeta analysis as frozen whole blood, isolated PBMCs, or DNA extracted from either sample type. The data originate from a study of blood T cell repertoires in COVID-19 (dated by TCRdb to 2019 to 2021). Context from the whole study: Collaborator samples came from the United States, Italy and Spain and covered acute and convalescent phases of COVID-19. The samples were drawn from the first 160 participants of the ongoing ImmuneRACE study and from some 1,300 subjects provided by 6 global collaborators. Deeply sampled blood TCRbeta repertoires from subjects exposed to, actively infected with, or recovered from COVID-19 were included in the dataset. Sample metadata almost always included a de-identified subject ID, COVID-19 status, age in years and sex. HLA class I and class II types, where available, came from metadata supplied by the sample provider rather than from assay-based typing. The repertoires were released in a freely available public database meant as a resource for research on the immune response to SARS-CoV-2. The prospective study material was composed of cDNA or gDNA derived from T cells, B-cell-depleted T cells, or PBMCs. What the research found in general, with its limitations: The amount of clinical and demographic metadata varied by source and participant and was provided uncurated.

Counted from cysteine to phenylalanine, this CDR3 has 15 amino acids. This entry keeps only the CDR3 DNA: 45 bases, framed from base 1. The germline V gene supplies CDR1 MNHEY and CDR2 SVGEGT. Trimming accounts for 2 bases at V and 5 bases at J, while the number of junction bases matched to no gene is 8. TCRbeta CDR3 regions were amplified from genomic DNA by means of the immunoSEQ Assay, a bias-controlled multiplex PCR. The published analysis was carried out like this. Within the assay, amplification of reference gene primers was used to estimate how many nucleated cells each sample contained. To quantify the absolute abundance of each unique TCRbeta CDR3 rearrangement, sequence reads were collapsed and filtered. For each sample, productive Simpson clonality was calculated as the square root of Simpson's diversity index across productive rearrangements. TCRdb re-hosts the immuneACCESS table, in-frame sequences only. Its copies lack some clones; in the studies checked, an unresolved V gene accounts for under half of them, and the cause for the rest is not known. The V and J calls and the clone size are those of that table, but D and trimming were determined from the DNA. A total of about 210,000 clones appear in this sample, 88% of them only once. The biggest ten clones account for around 1.5% of the sample.

The sequenced sample was peripheral blood. The chain was built from TRBV6-2 or TRBV6-3 and TRBJ2-5; the junction holds 7 bases that match TRBD1. The sequence derives from a man between 18 and 35 years old with active or convalescent COVID-19. The nucleotides are TGTGCCAGCAGTTACGCTCCGACAGGGTGGGAGACCCAGTACTTC. Its product reads: CASSYAPTGWETQYF.